A selection of T cell receptor beta chains follows, all from one sample in a study of T cell changes during pregnancy in multiple sclerosis. Method: immunoSEQ multiplex PCR; TCRdb's copy keeps in-frame clones and lacks some. The sample yields 40,000 or so clones, roughly 90% seen once. Sequenced material: CD8+ T cells from peripheral blood mononuclear cells, taken before pregnancy. These receptors all stem from a female donor with multiple sclerosis, enrolled in a pregnancy study. CDR3s include the opening cysteine and the closing phenylalanine or tryptophan. D genes are given only for firm matches. A clone size is listed for some rows: how often the clone was seen (once, few, many), or a class if it is expanded.

V	J	D	size	DNA	CDR3
TRBV29-1	TRBJ2-5	-	-	TGCAGCGTTGAGAAACTAGCTACTCGAGAGACCCAGTACTTC	CSVEKLATRETQYF
TRBV7-9	TRBJ2-7	-	-	TGTGCCAGCAGCCCCCGGACAGAGATCTACGAGCAGTACTTC	CASSPRTEIYEQYF
TRBV7-8	TRBJ1-5	-	-	TGTGCCAGCAGCTTAGGGGACTGGCAGCCCCAGCATTTT	CASSLGDWQPQHF
TRBV7-3	TRBJ2-1	-	once	TGTGCCAGCAGCCTAAATCAGGGTTTTGAGCAGTTCTTC	CASSLNQGFEQFF
TRBV9	TRBJ2-1	TRBD2	-	TGTGCCAGCGGGAAAGAGGGGGCTAGCGGGAGGGCCGGTGAGCAGTTCTTC	CASGKEGASGRAGEQFF
TRBV7-9	TRBJ2-1	-	-	TGTGCCAGCAGCTTAGCCCCGGGACTCACAAATGAGCAGTTCTTC	CASSLAPGLTNEQFF
TRBV28	TRBJ2-2	-	-	TGTGCCAGCAAACGGGGCACCGGGGAGCTGTTTTTT	CASKRGTGELFF
TRBV28	TRBJ2-5	TRBD2	-	TGTGCCAGCAGTTTAACTAGCGGGAGCGGGGAGACCCAGTACTTC	CASSLTSGSGETQYF
TRBV29-1	TRBJ2-7	-	-	TGCAGCGTTGCGGCCAGGGGATACGAGCAGTACTTC	CSVAARGYEQYF
TRBV6-1	TRBJ2-1	TRBD2	-	TGTGCCAGCAGGCAACTAGCGGAACCCTACAATGAGCAGTTCTTC	CASRQLAEPYNEQFF
TRBV15	TRBJ1-5	TRBD1	-	TGTGCCACCAGCGAAACCGGGACAGGGTTGAATCAGCCCCAGCATTTT	CATSETGTGLNQPQHF
TRBV28	TRBJ1-5	-	few	TGTGCCAGCAGTCCACAGGCATACAATCAGCCCCAGCATTTT	CASSPQAYNQPQHF
TRBV23-1	TRBJ2-1	TRBD2	-	TGCGCCAGCAGTCAATCGGGGACTAGCGGGAGGGCCGGGTCCCACAATGAGCAGTTCTTC	CASSQSGTSGRAGSHNEQFF